This T cell receptor beta chain was recovered during a study of shared clonotypes between healthy human individuals. Deep-level running was used for the assay. DNA at about 210 ng, roughly 27,000 T cell genomes, went into sorted-subset replicate PCRs. Original analysis: Because ImmunoSEQ provided only junction sequences with no quality scores, the filtering differed. Generated by immunoSEQ multiplex PCR, the TCRdb table keeps only in-frame clones and is missing some. From that table come the V and J calls and clone size; the DNA was used to work out D and trimming. The table has 1 million to 1.2 million clones, 77% seen once. V was shortened by 4 bases and J by 5 bases, with 3 bases between the two germline ends. The germline CDR1 and CDR2 sequences are SGHNT and YYREEE (reference sequence). The CDR3 has 11 amino acids.

The sample was memory CD4+ T cells from PBMCs. Described subset: CD45RA-negative fraction. The J gene is TRBJ1-4, the V gene TRBV5-4; D uncertain. This TCR derives from a man younger than 35 in good health. Some clones in this sample may be carry-over from other donors' samples. CDR3 in amino acids: CASSKNEKLFF. CDR3 DNA sequence: TGTGCCAGCAGCAAGAATGAAAAACTGTTTTTT.